The TCR beta chain described here comes from a study of identical twins. Study-wide findings and caveats: Potential partial confounding of zero-insertion analyses by invariant MAIT and iNKT cells was noted. Abundant beta clonotypes from cord blood bore fewer insertions; memory repertoires lacked this pattern.

Template switching added a universal primer site, and cDNA bore unique molecular identifiers. From the 5' RACE reads, TCRdb called clonotypes with MiXCR, one entry per CDR3 protein. The data show 200,000 to 250,000 distinct CDR3 sequences, with 6% to 9% seen just once and about 1.8% held by the top ten. The V end was cut by 2 bases, the J end by 5 bases, with 15 bases between. CDR3 size: 16 residues. Germline V gene data show CDR1 as SGHTA and CDR2 as FQGNSA. Details on this clonotype: The target antigen is unknown.

These data were likewise used in another study, on yellow fever vaccine responses in identical twins.

The receptor's source is a woman younger than 30 in good health. This rearrangement joins TRBV7-2 to TRBJ2-2, with a tentative D call TRBD2 (6 bases). Sequenced sample: memory (CD45RO+) T cells sorted from blood. The CDR3 loop reads CASSLRSGRLTGELFF. Here the CDR3 DNA reads TGTGCCAGCAGCTTACGGTCCGGGAGACTTACCGGGGAGCTGTTTTTT.